This paragraph covers one TCR beta chain sequence. The data belong to a study of CD8 T cells in Susac syndrome. The germline V gene encodes CDR1 SGHTA and CDR2 FQGNSA. The CDR3 consists of 15 residues. Trimming took 6 bases from V and 3 from J; bases not matched to a gene: 11. RNA totalling roughly 0.45 to 1 ug underwent reverse transcription with random hexamers. Across 54 Vbeta and 13 Jbeta, TCR beta CDR3 was amplified with immunoSEQ multiplex PCR. Each CDR3 protein gets one entry after TCRdb re-called the immunoSEQ multiplex PCR reads with MiXCR. This sample yields about 300,000 distinct CDR3 sequences, of which about 88% are seen a single time; around 0.18% belongs to the top ten.

Sequencing was carried out using CD8+ T cells from PBMCs. This sequence joins TRBV7-2 and TRBJ2-7, with TRBD2 matching 7 bases. This receptor was identified in a human donor with multiple sclerosis. The CDR3 loop is CASRYFGTNNYEQYF. In DNA, the CDR3 is TGTGCCAGCAGGTACTTCGGGACTAACAACTACGAGCAGTACTTC. Looking up the rest from reference TRBV7-2 and TRBJ2-7 gives the full variable domain: GAGVSQSPSNKVTEKGKDVELRCDPISGHTALYWYRQSLGQGLEFLIYFQGNSAPDKSGLPSDRFSAERTGGSVSTLTIQRTQQEDSAVYLCASRYFGTNNYEQYFGPGTRLTVT.